The 11 T cell receptor beta chains listed next were all sequenced from one sample in a study of naive and memory T cell subsets. Both TRBC1 and TRBC2 were covered by a beta constant-region primer of two equimolar oligonucleotides. Four rounds of PCR amplified the ligated cDNA using nested alpha and beta constant-region primers plus SP2. TCRdb reprocessed the UMI-ligation and nested PCR reads with MiXCR, giving one entry per CDR3 protein. Counted here are over 110,000 distinct CDR3 sequences, about a fifth occurring once; the ten biggest clones make up approximately 0.63%. Study-wide findings and caveats: Especially in CD8 cells, naive repertoires contained a few larger clonotypes, possibly CD45RA-re-expressing memory cells.

These receptors have no known antigen. The sample taken for sequencing was naive CD8+ T cells from blood. The receptors originated from a human donor in good health.

The chain combines TRBV12-3 or TRBV12-4 with TRBJ1-1; D gene uncertain. This CDR3 contains 15 residues. V was trimmed by 7 bases and J by 2 bases, leaving 17 bases between them. The DNA for the CDR3 is TGTGCCAGCACCCCTTCGAGGTGGGTTAACACTGAAGCTTTCTTT. Its protein is CASTPSRWVNTEAFF.

J is TRBJ1-5 and V is TRBV6-6; tentatively, D is TRBD1 (5 bases). The CDR3 is 17 residues long. Per germline, CDR1 MNHNY and CDR2 SVGAGI (reference sequence). Between the trimmed V and J ends, which lost 0 bases and 0 bases, there was a span of 12 bases. DNA of the CDR3: TGTGCCAGCAGTTACTCGAAACAGGACTTTAGCAATCAGCCCCAGCATTTT. Translation: CASSYSKQDFSNQPQHF.

There are many counts of this clonotype. This sequence joins TRBV3-1 and TRBJ2-1; the match to TRBD2 covers 8 bases. This CDR3 has 13 amino acids. The germline gives CDR1 LGHDT, CDR2 YNNKEL (reference sequence). J lost 5 bases, V lost 8 bases, and 5 bases had no gene match. The CDR3 nucleotides read TGTGCCAGCCTCCTAGCGGGTAACAATGAGCAGTTCTTC. This sequence encodes CASLLAGNNEQFF.

This clonotype was detected ten times or more. V usage is TRBV12-3 or TRBV12-4 and J usage is TRBJ1-1; tentative D call: TRBD1 (5 bases). The CDR3 totals 12 residues. V was shortened by 10 bases and J by 10 bases, with 19 bases between the two germline ends. The chain's CDR3 is CAIQEGAGIAFF. The CDR3 nucleotides read TGTGCCATACAGGAGGGCGCTGGTATAGCTTTCTTT.

V and J are TRBV5-5 and TRBJ2-3; 8 nucleotides align to TRBD2. This CDR3 has 16 amino acids. Germline V lookup: CDR1 SGHKS, CDR2 YYEKEE (reference sequence). The V gene end was trimmed by 5 bases and the J gene end by 1 base; junction bases not matched to a gene: 9. CDR3 sequence: CASSRGLAQGTDTQYF. The DNA of the CDR3 is TGTGCCAGCAGTCGTGGACTAGCACAGGGCACAGATACGCAGTATTTT.

This chain uses TRBV7-2 with TRBJ2-7; 8 bases line up with TRBD2. The CDR3 spans 15 residues. Germline V gene data show CDR1 as SGHTA and CDR2 as FQGNSA. Trimming at V came to 5 bases and at J to 2 bases, leaving 8 bases not matched to a gene. As DNA, the CDR3 is TGTGCCAGCAGCAACGGACTAGCTGATGCCTACGAGCAGTACTTC. This gives the protein CASSNGLADAYEQYF.

This clonotype has more than one count but fewer than ten. The chain combines TRBV6-5 with TRBJ2-7; TRBD2 is a possible D gene (6 bases). The CDR3 length is 12 residues. V was pared by 6 bases and J by 9 bases, with 15 bases between. Germline V gene sequence: CDR1 MNHEY, CDR2 SVGAGI. The chain's CDR3 is CASSLPGAMQYF. As DNA, the CDR3 is TGTGCCAGCAGCCTACCGGGAGCCATGCAGTACTTC.

The chain links TRBV29-1 to TRBJ2-1; 9 bases map to TRBD2. Per the germline V gene, CDR1 is SQVTM and CDR2 is ANQGSEA. The CDR3 runs 13 residues. V lost 7 bases, J lost 7 bases, and 8 bases stayed unmatched. The CDR3 DNA sequence: TGCAGCGGCGTTGCCCTAGCGGGGAATGAGCAGTTCTTC. Amino acids: CSGVALAGNEQFF.

This clonotype has a handful of counts. The V gene is TRBV20-1, the J gene TRBJ2-1; TRBD2 aligns across 12 bases. CDR1 DFQATT and CDR2 SNEGSKA come from the germline V gene (reference sequence). There are 15 residues in the CDR3. J lost 8 bases, V lost 5 bases, and 10 bases had no gene match. Written as DNA, the CDR3 is TGCAGTGCTGAAAGGACTAGCGGGACCAACGATGAGCAGTTCTTC. Translation gives CSAERTSGTNDEQFF.

The chain couples TRBV2 to TRBJ2-2; maybe TRBD2 (5 bases). Deletions cut 9 bases from V and 6 bases from J, with 17 bases between. The CDR3 contains 14 residues. Germline V gives CDR1 SNHLY, CDR2 FYNNEI. The CDR3 DNA reads as TGTGCCAGGTCGCAGGAAAACGGGGCCGGGGAGCTGTTTTTT. It translates to CARSQENGAGELFF.

The V gene is TRBV6-5, the J gene TRBJ2-7, with TRBD1 matching over 9 bases. V was pared by 4 bases and J by 5 bases, with 12 bases of the junction left unmatched. The germline V gene has CDR1 MNHEY and CDR2 SVGAGI. The CDR3 extends over 16 amino acids. Here the CDR3 DNA reads TGTGCCAGCAGTTCACACCGGGACAGGGTCGACCACGAGCAGTACTTC. It codes for CASSSHRDRVDHEQYF.